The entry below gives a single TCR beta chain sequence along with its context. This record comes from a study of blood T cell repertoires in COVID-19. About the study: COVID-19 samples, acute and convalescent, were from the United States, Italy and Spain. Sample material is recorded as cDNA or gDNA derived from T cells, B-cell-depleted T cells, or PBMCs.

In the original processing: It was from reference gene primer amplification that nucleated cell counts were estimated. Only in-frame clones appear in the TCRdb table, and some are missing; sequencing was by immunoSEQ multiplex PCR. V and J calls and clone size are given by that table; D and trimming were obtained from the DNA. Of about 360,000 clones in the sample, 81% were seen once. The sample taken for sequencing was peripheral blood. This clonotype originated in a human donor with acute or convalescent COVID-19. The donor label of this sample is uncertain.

The CDR3 is CASSLGTLAAGYTF. Written as DNA, the CDR3 is TGTGCCAGCAGCTTGGGGACATTGGCCGCAGGCTACACCTTC. This sequence joins TRBV5-6 and TRBJ1-2; D is possibly TRBD1 (5 bases). The CDR3 sequence is 14 residues long. Germline V gives CDR1 SGHDT, CDR2 YYEEEE. Trimming removed 0 bases at V and 8 bases at J, with 14 bases between. The full variable domain, its missing parts supplied by reference TRBV5-6 and TRBJ1-2, is DAGVTQSPTHLIKTRGQQVTLRCSPKSGHDTVSWYQQALGQGPQFIFQYYEEEERQRGNFPDRFSGHQFPNYSSELNVNALLLGDSALYLCASSLGTLAAGYTFGSGTRLTVV.